The 6 T cell receptor beta chains given below trace back to one sample, sequenced in a study of graft-versus-host responses after intestinal transplantation. Clones were sequenced by immunoSEQ multiplex PCR, and TCRdb holds only the in-frame ones, with some missing. The table records about 13,000 clones, around 38% of them present only once. Sequencing was performed on alloreactive CD4+ T cells from a mixed lymphocyte reaction culture, taken before intestinal transplant. Subset denoted: CFSE-low proliferating T cells sorted from approximately 6-day pre-transplant mixed lymphocyte reaction (GvH or HvG direction). The source is a human patient who received an intestinal transplant.

V is TRBV19 and J is TRBJ2-7; 7 bases agree with TRBD1. This CDR3 has 15 amino acids. The J segment lost 5 bases and the V segment lost 5 bases, leaving 12 bases of the junction unmatched. Germline CDR1 LNHDA, CDR2 SQIVND (reference sequence). Here the CDR3 DNA reads TGTGCCAGTAGTTGGGGACAGAAAGGGATCCACGAGCAGTACTTC. It yields the protein CASSWGQKGIHEQYF.

The table lists this clone with a few counts. The gene calls are TRBV21-1 and TRBJ2-5; the table's D call, TRBD2, was not checked against the DNA. TRBV21-1 is described as a pseudogene. CDR3 length: 14 amino acids. CDR3 coding DNA: TGTGCCAGCCCACACGACTGCCCCCAAGAGACCCAGTACTTC. Translation gives CASPHDCPQETQYF.

The chain couples TRBV18 to TRBJ1-2, with 10 bases fitting TRBD1. The CDR3 extends over 14 amino acids. J was trimmed by 3 bases and V by 4 bases; bases with no gene match: 2. From germline, CDR1 is KGHSH and CDR2 LQKENI. CDR3 nucleotide sequence: TGTGCCAGCTCACGACAGGGGGCGGACTATGGCTACACCTTC. It yields the protein CASSRQGADYGYTF. Full variable domain (rest looked up from reference TRBV18 and TRBJ1-2): NAGVMQNPRHLVRRRGQEARLRCSPMKGHSHVYWYRQLPEEGLKFMVYLQKENIIDESGMPKERFSAEFPKEGPSILRIQQVVRGDSAAYFCASSRQGADYGYTFGSGTRLTVV.

This clone was detected a few times. The chain is built from TRBV5-5 and TRBJ2-5; 9 bases are shared with TRBD1. CDR1 and CDR2 from the germline V gene are SGHKS and YYEKEE (reference sequence). CDR3 length equals 18 residues. V lost 4 bases to trimming and J lost 1 base; unmatched junction nucleotides: 14. This CDR3 reads CASSRTGTGLRSQETQYF. The CDR3 DNA follows: TGTGCCAGCAGCCGCACCGGGACAGGGCTAAGATCCCAAGAGACCCAGTACTTC.

The chain links TRBV4-3 to TRBJ1-1, with 8 bases matching TRBD1. Germline V lookup: CDR1 LGHNA, CDR2 YSLEER. The CDR3 is 20 amino acids. V was clipped by 0 bases and J by 4 bases; unmatched bases: 19. Here the CDR3 DNA reads TGCGCCAGCAGCCAAGATACCCGGGACAGGTTCCCCTACTTGGGCACTGAAGCTTTCTTT. Translated: CASSQDTRDRFPYLGTEAFF.

This clone was picked up one time. The chain combines TRBV30 with TRBJ2-3, with D unclear. V lost 1 base, J lost 2 bases, and 7 bases lay in between. CDR3 size: 13 residues. Germline V gene lookup returns CDR1 GTSNPN and CDR2 SVGIG (reference sequence). The CDR3, as DNA: TGTGCCTGGAGTGCACTTTACACAGATACGCAGTATTTT. This encodes CAWSALYTDTQYF. Based on the CDR3 plus reference TRBV30 and TRBJ2-3, the full variable domain is SQTIHQWPATLVQPVGSPLSLECTVEGTSNPNLYWYRQAAGRGLQLLFYSVGIGQISSEVPQNLSASRPQDRQFILSSKKLLLSDSGFYLCAWSALYTDTQYFGPGTRLTVL.